This T cell receptor (beta chain) was sequenced for a study of T-cell reconstitution after alpha-beta-depleted transplantation in children. Study-wide results and limits: T cells produced anew were the main source of T-cell counts and diversity one year after transplant. Where alpha-beta T cells came from about two months after transplant was reportedly several hundred expanded graft clones. Surviving thymic progenitors and recipient T cells were the source of high TCRbeta diversity at day 60 in some patients.

Construction of the TCRbeta library involved unique molecular identifiers. Each CDR3 protein is one row after TCRdb ran MiXCR on the PCR reads. This sample carries approximately 32,000 distinct CDR3 sequences, around 6% of them seen once, and the ten largest clones take 25% to 30%. The sample holds many counts of this clonotype. Its antigen is still unknown. Trimming stripped 5 bases from V and 7 bases from J, with 18 bases between. Germline V gene sequence: CDR1 SEHNR, CDR2 FQNEAQ (reference sequence). The CDR3 extends over 14 amino acids. This TCR was sampled from a child younger than two who had a stem cell transplant for acute myeloid leukemia, so the T cells may come from the graft donor. V gene TRBV7-9 combines with J gene TRBJ2-7, with a tentative D call TRBD1 (6 bases). Specimen: peripheral blood, collected 60 days after TCRalphabeta/CD19-depleted stem cell transplant. The CDR3 DNA reads TGTGCCAGCAGCGCCTCCGGGACAACTCGGGAGCAGTACTTC. Translated, it gives CASSASGTTREQYF.